This TCR beta chain was identified during a study of cytomegalovirus exposure and HLA in healthy donors. The PCR made use of 60 Vbeta and 13 Jbeta primers. Produced via immunoSEQ multiplex PCR; TCRdb's table is partial and in-frame only. The data contain about 160,000 clones, approximately 80% of them singletons. This receptor was identified in a man aged 18 to 29 in good health and CMV-seropositive. Sequenced: PBMCs.

The CDR3 is CASSLGDRGYYGYTF. CDR3 nucleotide sequence: TGTGCCAGCAGCTTAGGGGACAGGGGGTACTATGGCTACACCTTC. The chain couples TRBV7-6 to TRBJ1-2, with 11 bases aligning to TRBD1. Trimming removed 1 base from V and 3 bases from J; junction bases left unmatched: 1. Germline-derived CDR1 and CDR2 are SGHVS and FNYEAQ. This CDR3 comprises 15 residues.